These 2 T cell receptor beta chains were sequenced from one sample in a study of cytomegalovirus exposure and HLA in healthy donors. This PCR relied on a set of 60 Vbeta primers and 13 Jbeta primers. The data were produced by immunoSEQ multiplex PCR, yet TCRdb's version contains in-frame clones alone and is incomplete. The sample records roughly 100,000 clones, about three quarters being singletons. The sequenced material came from PBMCs. These receptors were taken from a man in his 60s in good health and CMV-seropositive.

The chain employs TRBV7-3 and TRBJ2-1; 9 positions agree with TRBD1. CDR1 and CDR2 from the germline V gene are SGHTA and FQGTGA. The CDR3 length is 14 residues. After removal of 4 bases from V and 5 bases from J, the junction contained 3 bases not matched to a gene. The CDR3 DNA sequence: TGTGCCAGCAGCTCTCGGACAGGGGACAATGAGCAGTTCTTC. It codes for CASSSRTGDNEQFF.

This rearrangement joins TRBV10-2 to TRBJ1-2; 10 bases fit TRBD1. The CDR3 runs 12 residues. J lost 6 bases, V lost 11 bases, and 6 bases had no gene match. Germline V CDR1 and CDR2: WSHSY, SAAADI. CDR3 bases: TGCGCCGGCTCGACAGGGGGCGATGGCTACACCTTC. This codes for CAGSTGGDGYTF.